A single sample is the source of the 3 T cell receptor beta chains below, sequenced in a study of cytomegalovirus exposure and HLA in healthy donors. Here immunoSEQ multiplex PCR was the method, and the copy in TCRdb shows in-frame clones only, minus some. The sample lists about 110,000 clones; more than 70% were seen once. Sequencing used PBMCs. The source is a young woman in good health and CMV-seronegative.

The chain carries TRBV11-2 and TRBJ2-7, with a possible D match to TRBD1 (6 bases). The CDR3 covers 13 residues. Germline V gene sequence: CDR1 SGHAT, CDR2 FQNNGV. Trimming took off 1 base at V and 3 bases at J, with 7 bases between the two ends. The CDR3 sequence is CASSLGQVYEQYF. The CDR3 DNA reads TGTGCCAGCAGCTTAGGACAGGTCTACGAGCAGTACTTC.

The rearrangement uses TRBV9 and TRBJ1-6, with a possible D match to TRBD1 (6 bases). The length of the CDR3 is 16 residues. Germline V lookup: CDR1 SGDLS, CDR2 YYNGEE. The V and J ends lost 0 bases and 5 bases respectively, with 12 bases between them. CDR3 sequence reads: CASSVGGQPNNSPLHF. As DNA, the CDR3 is TGTGCCAGCAGCGTAGGGGGGCAGCCTAATAATTCACCCCTCCACTTT.

CDR3 residues: CASSPAVTANTGELFF. The CDR3 nucleotides read TGCGCCAGCAGCCCGGCGGTGACCGCGAACACCGGGGAGCTGTTTTTT. V usage is TRBV5-1 and J usage is TRBJ2-2; no reliable D call. The CDR3 runs to 16 residues. Germline loops: CDR1 SGHRS, CDR2 YFSETQ. Trimming took 4 bases from V and 0 from J, leaving 13 bases between them.